One and the same sample provided the 27 T cell receptor beta chains below, sequenced in a study of blood T cell repertoires in COVID-19. The repertoire was sequenced with immunoSEQ multiplex PCR; TCRdb's copy has only in-frame clones and lacks some. Here the sample spans about 97,000 clones, around 87% being singletons. What was sequenced was peripheral blood. Source of these receptors: a human donor in a cohort sampled during active COVID-19.

The chain combines TRBV12-5 with TRBJ2-1; possibly TRBD1 for D (5 bases). Trimming cost V 0 bases and J 2 bases, with 17 bases left between them. Germline CDR1 and CDR2: LGHNT and FRNRAP. The CDR3 covers 18 residues. CDR3 nucleotides: TGTGCTAGTGGTTTGGTAGGTATGGCAGGGTCTCCCTACAATGAGCAGTTCTTC. This translates into CASGLVGMAGSPYNEQFF.

The chain uses TRBV7-8 and TRBJ2-5; 11 nucleotides agree with TRBD2. This CDR3 comprises 16 residues. In germline, CDR1 is SGHVS, CDR2 FQNEAQ. J lost 6 bases, V lost 1 base, and 7 bases had no gene match. CDR3 amino acids: CASSLDLSGGAKTQYF. In DNA, the CDR3 is TGTGCCAGCAGCTTAGATCTTAGCGGGGGGGCAAAGACCCAGTACTTC.

This chain links TRBV6-5 with TRBJ1-2, with D tentatively TRBD1 (6 bases). The CDR3 loop spans 14 amino acids. V was trimmed by 6 bases and J by 0 bases, leaving 11 bases between them. CDR1 is MNHEY, CDR2 SVGAGI, per germline. The CDR3 DNA reads TGTGCCAGCAGGCGGACAGCCGCTAACTATGGCTACACCTTC. It is translated as CASRRTAANYGYTF.

This clone was seen a single time. V usage is TRBV4-3 and J usage is TRBJ1-2; D is uncertain. The CDR3 has 15 residues. The germline V gene encodes CDR1 LGHNA and CDR2 YSLEER. Between the trimmed V and J ends, which lost 0 bases and 4 bases, there was a span of 12 bases. CDR3 loop: CASSQEAQTLYGYTF. For the CDR3, the DNA is TGCGCCAGCAGCCAAGAGGCACAGACCCTCTATGGCTACACCTTC.

V and J are TRBV29-1 and TRBJ2-1; TRBD2 matches 8 bases. Looked up from germline, CDR1 is SQVTM and CDR2 is ANQGSEA. This CDR3 has 13 residues. Unmatched junction bases numbered 4, after V lost 2 bases and J lost 7 bases. CDR3 loop: CSVERTSINEQFF. CDR3 nucleotide sequence: TGCAGCGTTGAAAGGACTAGCATAAATGAGCAGTTCTTC.

The chain has TRBV5-4 and TRBJ2-1; D possibly corresponds to TRBD1 (5 bases). The CDR3 is 14 residues long. The V end lost 4 bases, the J end lost 5 bases, and 13 bases lay between the germline ends. Germline CDR1 is SGHNT and CDR2 is YYREEE (reference sequence). For the CDR3, the DNA is TGTGCCAGCAGCATCCAGGGCCCAGACAATGAGCAGTTCTTC. Translating gives CASSIQGPDNEQFF.

The J gene is TRBJ1-2, the V gene TRBV6-5, with a weak D call TRBD1 (5 bases). In germline, CDR1 is MNHEY, CDR2 SVGAGI. This CDR3 is 14 amino acids long. V gave up 2 bases and J gave up 1 base, with 8 bases separating them. The CDR3 coding sequence is TGTGCCAGCAGTTACCGGCAGGGTAACTATGGCTACACCTTC. This sequence encodes CASSYRQGNYGYTF.

The gene calls are TRBV2 and TRBJ1-5; 7 nucleotides agree with TRBD1. V lost 8 bases and J lost 2; bases outside the gene matches: 3. Per the germline V gene, CDR1 is SNHLY and CDR2 is FYNNEI. This CDR3 has 13 amino acids. CDR3 DNA sequence: TGTGCCAGCTCCACAGGGGGCAATCAGCCCCAGCATTTT. This sequence encodes CASSTGGNQPQHF. The entire variable domain, with the rest obtained from reference TRBV2 and TRBJ1-5, is as follows: EPEVTQTPSHQVTQMGQEVILRCVPISNHLYFYWYRQILGQKVEFLVSFYNNEISEKSEIFDDQFSVERPDGSNFTLKIRSTKLEDSAMYFCASSTGGNQPQHFGDGTRLSIL.

CDR3 bases: TGTGCCAGCAGCTCTCGACTAGCGGGAGGGGGCGATACGCAGTATTTT. Its translation is CASSSRLAGGGDTQYF. The chain is built from TRBV7-9 and TRBJ2-3; TRBD2 matches 14 bases. The germline gives CDR1 SEHNR, CDR2 FQNEAQ (reference sequence). The V gene end was trimmed by 4 bases and the J gene end by 6 bases; junction bases not matched to a gene: 6. This CDR3 is 16 amino acids long.

The V call is TRBV5-1, the J call TRBJ2-2, with a weak D call TRBD2 (5 bases). V was cut by 0 bases and J by 0 bases, with 9 bases left in between. The CDR3 spans 16 residues. Germline V gene lookup returns CDR1 SGHRS and CDR2 YFSETQ. The CDR3 sequence: CASSLDRGSNTGELFF. The CDR3 region has the DNA TGCGCCAGCAGCTTGGACCGGGGTTCGAACACCGGGGAGCTGTTTTTT.

The chain recombines TRBV6-5 with TRBJ1-2, with a tentative D call TRBD1 (5 bases). The V end lost 2 bases, the J end lost 8 bases, and 9 bases lay between the germline ends. Germline V gene sequence: CDR1 MNHEY, CDR2 SVGAGI. The CDR3 is made up of 12 amino acids. The CDR3: CASSYAGQGYTF. The CDR3 coding sequence is TGTGCCAGCAGTTACGCAGGGCAGGGCTACACCTTC.

J is TRBJ1-6 and V is TRBV7-9, with D possibly matching TRBD1 (5 bases). The CDR3 runs to 15 residues. Germline-derived CDR1 and CDR2 are SEHNR and FQNEAQ (reference sequence). The germline V and J ends were trimmed by 1 base and 4 bases, with 8 bases remaining between them. CDR3 residues: CASSLGGSYNSPLHF. DNA of the CDR3: TGTGCCAGCAGCTTAGGGGGCTCTTATAATTCACCCCTCCACTTT.

J is TRBJ1-1 and V is TRBV5-4; TRBD1 agrees at 8 bases. V gave up 4 bases and J gave up 4 bases; unmatched junction bases: 6. CDR1 and CDR2 from the germline V gene are SGHNT and YYREEE (reference sequence). CDR3 size: 14 residues. CDR3: CASSPQGALTEAFF. CDR3 bases: TGTGCCAGCAGCCCCCAGGGGGCGCTCACTGAAGCTTTCTTT.

This clone was found once. This chain uses TRBV18 with TRBJ2-7; D gene ambiguous. Germline loops: CDR1 KGHSH, CDR2 LQKENI. The CDR3 runs to 13 residues. The V end was cut by 3 bases, the J end by 3 bases, with 9 bases between. The CDR3 DNA sequence: TGTGCCAGCTCACCTACACAGCTCTACGAGCAGTACTTC. This codes for CASSPTQLYEQYF.

The chain combines TRBV12-3 or TRBV12-4 with TRBJ1-2; no reliable D call. This CDR3 is built from 12 residues. Between the trimmed V and J ends, which lost 3 bases and 8 bases, there was a span of 10 bases. The CDR3: CASSFGGQGYTF. The CDR3 nucleotides are TGTGCCAGCAGTTTCGGAGGGCAGGGCTACACCTTC.

V gene TRBV3-1 (or the pseudogene TRBV3-2) combines with J gene TRBJ1-2; TRBD1 agrees at 7 bases. J gave up 4 bases and V 7 bases, and 12 bases lay outside the gene matches. CDR3 length: 15 residues. CDR1 and CDR2 from the germline V gene are LGHDT and YNNKEL (reference sequence). CDR3 region: CASTPTRDSSYGYTF. In DNA form, the CDR3 reads TGTGCCAGCACCCCAACCAGGGACAGCTCCTATGGCTACACCTTC.

The V and J genes are TRBV4-1 and TRBJ2-2, with 10 nucleotides matching TRBD1. The CDR3 totals 15 residues. J was trimmed by 7 bases and V by 4 bases; bases with no gene match: 6. Germline assignment: CDR1 MGHRA and CDR2 YSYEKL. The CDR3 DNA reads as TGCGCCAGCAGCCCCGACAGGGGGCCTGGCGGGGAGCTGTTTTTT. Translating gives CASSPDRGPGGELFF.

The V call is TRBV19, the J call TRBJ1-1, with D perhaps TRBD1 (5 bases). Trimming took 7 bases from V and 2 from J, leaving 20 bases between them. The CDR3 has 16 residues. Germline lookup yields CDR1 LNHDA and CDR2 SQIVND (reference sequence). CDR3 loop: CASMSHSKGANTEAFF. CDR3 DNA: TGTGCCAGTATGAGCCATTCGAAAGGGGCCAACACTGAAGCTTTCTTT. Combining the CDR3 with reference TRBV19 and TRBJ1-1 gives the whole variable domain DGGITQSPKYLFRKEGQNVTLSCEQNLNHDAMYWYRQDPGQGLRLIYYSQIVNDFQKGDIAEGYSVSREKKESFPLTVTSAQKNPTAFYLCASMSHSKGANTEAFFGQGTRLTVV.

The chain has TRBV2 and TRBJ1-1; tentative D call: TRBD1 (6 bases). CDR3 length: 13 amino acids. V was trimmed by 1 base and J by 7 bases, leaving 10 bases between them. Per germline, CDR1 SNHLY and CDR2 FYNNEI. The CDR3 here is CASSEGYRVEAFF. CDR3 in DNA: TGTGCCAGCAGTGAAGGTTACAGGGTTGAAGCTTTCTTT. The full variable domain, with the rest looked up from reference TRBV2 and TRBJ1-1, is EPEVTQTPSHQVTQMGQEVILRCVPISNHLYFYWYRQILGQKVEFLVSFYNNEISEKSEIFDDQFSVERPDGSNFTLKIRSTKLEDSAMYFCASSEGYRVEAFFGQGTRLTVV.

V and J are TRBV12-3 or TRBV12-4 and TRBJ1-4, with D possibly being TRBD1 (5 bases). The CDR3 is 13 residues long. V gave up 4 bases and J gave up 8 bases, with 11 bases separating them. CDR3 DNA sequence: TGTGCCAGCAGTTCAGGGTTGTTCGAAAAACTGTTTTTT. Translating gives CASSSGLFEKLFF.

The rearrangement joins TRBV5-1 to TRBJ1-3; D unclear. The CDR3 is 15 amino acids. In germline, CDR1 is SGHRS, CDR2 YFSETQ. V lost 0 bases and J 0 bases, leaving 7 bases between the germline ends. The CDR3 sequence is CASSLVGVSGNTIYF. CDR3 bases: TGCGCCAGCAGCTTGGTCGGGGTCTCTGGAAACACCATATATTTT.

CDR3 in amino acids: CASSRDRGEPLHF. CDR3 nucleotides: TGTGCCAGCAGTCGGGACAGGGGAGAACCCCTCCACTTT. The chain joins TRBV6-4 to TRBJ1-6, with 10 bases that match TRBD1. This CDR3 has 13 amino acids. V lost 5 bases and J lost 12; bases outside the gene matches: 4. Germline V lookup: CDR1 MRHNA, CDR2 SNTAGT.

The chain combines TRBV6-2 or TRBV6-3 with TRBJ1-2, with D unclear. V shed 2 bases and J shed 4 bases, with 14 bases lying between them. The CDR3 totals 15 residues. CDR1 and CDR2 (germline): MNHEY, SVGEGT. CDR3 sequence: CASSYPQEGPYGYTF. The CDR3 DNA is TGTGCCAGCAGTTACCCTCAGGAGGGCCCCTATGGCTACACCTTC.

V gene TRBV19 combines with J gene TRBJ1-2; a weak D match, TRBD1 (6 bases). Per the germline V gene, CDR1 is LNHDA and CDR2 is SQIVND (reference sequence). Trimming took 7 bases from V and 2 from J, leaving 17 bases between them. CDR3 length equals 15 residues. Written as DNA, the CDR3 is TGTGCCAGTACCCCCTTCCCAACAGGGAACTATGGCTACACCTTC. Translating it yields CASTPFPTGNYGYTF.

This clone appeared once. This sequence joins TRBV7-3 and TRBJ2-1; D not resolved. This CDR3 region has 15 residues. Trimming removed 2 bases from V and 0 bases from J, with 8 bases in between. CDR1 and CDR2 from the germline V gene are SGHTA and FQGTGA. The DNA for the CDR3 is TGTGCCAGCAGCTTAGCAGGTTCCTCCTACAATGAGCAGTTCTTC. Amino acids: CASSLAGSSYNEQFF.

The gene calls are TRBV7-3 and TRBJ2-1; the match to TRBD1 covers 9 bases. The germline V gene has CDR1 SGHTA and CDR2 FQGTGA. V gave up 1 base and J gave up 9 bases; unmatched junction bases: 10. The CDR3 extends over 16 amino acids. Written as DNA, the CDR3 is TGTGCCAGCAGCTTAATGGGACAGGGTTTAGAGTCTGAGCAGTTCTTC. Amino acid sequence: CASSLMGQGLESEQFF. Full variable domain (missing parts from reference TRBV7-3 and TRBJ2-1): GAGVSQTPSNKVTEKGKYVELRCDPISGHTALYWYRQSLGQGPEFLIYFQGTGAADDSGLPNDRFFAVRPEGSVSTLKIQRTERGDSAVYLCASSLMGQGLESEQFFGPGTRLTVL.

Concerning this clone: Other DNA sequences within the sample encode an identical CDR3. This chain joins TRBV7-9 and TRBJ1-1; D is possibly TRBD1 (5 bases). In germline, CDR1 is SEHNR, CDR2 FQNEAQ (reference sequence). V gave up 5 bases and J gave up 3 bases, with 10 bases separating them. This CDR3 is 13 amino acids long. CDR3 sequence reads: CASSPGGYTEAFF. In DNA, the CDR3 is TGTGCCAGCAGCCCCGGGGGATACACTGAAGCTTTCTTT.